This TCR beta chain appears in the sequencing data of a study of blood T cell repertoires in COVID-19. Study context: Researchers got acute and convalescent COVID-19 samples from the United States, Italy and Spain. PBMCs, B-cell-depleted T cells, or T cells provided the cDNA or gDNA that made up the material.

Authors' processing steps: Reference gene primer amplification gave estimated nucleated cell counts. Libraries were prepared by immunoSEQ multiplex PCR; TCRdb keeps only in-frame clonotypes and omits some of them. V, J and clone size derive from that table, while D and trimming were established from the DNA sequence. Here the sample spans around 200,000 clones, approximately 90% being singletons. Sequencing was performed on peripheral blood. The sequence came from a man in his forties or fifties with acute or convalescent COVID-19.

The CDR3 here is CASSLQASLDTQYF. The CDR3 region has the DNA TGTGCCAGCAGCCTTCAAGCCTCCCTAGATACGCAGTATTTT. The chain recombines TRBV7-6 with TRBJ2-3; D unresolved. Germline V gene data show CDR1 as SGHVS and CDR2 as FNYEAQ. V was shortened by 5 bases and J by 5 bases, with 14 bases between the two germline ends. The CDR3 is 14 amino acids. Using reference TRBV7-6 and TRBJ2-3 for the parts outside the CDR3, the full variable domain is GAGVSQSPRYKVTKRGQDVALRCDPISGHVSLYWYRQALGQGPEFLTYFNYEAQQDKSGLPNDRFSAERPEGSISTLTIQRTEQRDSAMYRCASSLQASLDTQYFGPGTRLTVL.